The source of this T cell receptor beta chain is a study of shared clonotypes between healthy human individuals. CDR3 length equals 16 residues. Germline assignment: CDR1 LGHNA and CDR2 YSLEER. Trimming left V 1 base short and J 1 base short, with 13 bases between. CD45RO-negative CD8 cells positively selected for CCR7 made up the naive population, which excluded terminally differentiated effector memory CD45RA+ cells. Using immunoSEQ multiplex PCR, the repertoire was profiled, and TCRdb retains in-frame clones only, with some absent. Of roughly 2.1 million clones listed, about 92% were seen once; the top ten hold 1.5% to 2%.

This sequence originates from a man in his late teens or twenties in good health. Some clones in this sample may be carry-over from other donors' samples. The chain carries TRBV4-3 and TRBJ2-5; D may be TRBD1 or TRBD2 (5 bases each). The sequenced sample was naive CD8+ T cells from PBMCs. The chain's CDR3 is CASSQASEGSQETQYF. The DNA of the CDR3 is TGCGCCAGCAGCCAAGCCTCAGAGGGGAGCCAAGAGACCCAGTACTTC.